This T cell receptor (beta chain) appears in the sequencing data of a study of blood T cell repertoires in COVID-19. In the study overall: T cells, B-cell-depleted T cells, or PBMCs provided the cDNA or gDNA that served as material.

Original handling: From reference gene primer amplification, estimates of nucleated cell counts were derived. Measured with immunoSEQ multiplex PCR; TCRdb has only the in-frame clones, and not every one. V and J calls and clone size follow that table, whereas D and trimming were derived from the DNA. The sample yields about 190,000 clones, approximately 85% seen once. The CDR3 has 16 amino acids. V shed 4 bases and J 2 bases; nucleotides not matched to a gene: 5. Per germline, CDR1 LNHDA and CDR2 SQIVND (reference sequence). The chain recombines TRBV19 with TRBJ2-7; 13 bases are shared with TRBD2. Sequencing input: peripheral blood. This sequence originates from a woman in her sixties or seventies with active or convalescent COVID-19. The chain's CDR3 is CASSRTSGGNTYEQYF. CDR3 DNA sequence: TGTGCCAGTAGTAGGACTAGCGGGGGAAATACCTACGAGCAGTACTTC.